This entry is about one T cell receptor beta chain. This sample was included in a study of T-cell reconstitution after alpha-beta-depleted transplantation in children. Preparation of the TCRbeta library was carried out with unique molecular identifiers. One entry per CDR3 protein results from TCRdb running MiXCR on the PCR reads. The table has 330,000 or so distinct CDR3 sequences, 10% to 13% seen once. Specimen: PBMCs from the stem cell graft donor, collected from the stem cell graft. This TCR derives from a human donor who donated a stem cell graft to a child with acute lymphoblastic leukemia.

The CDR3 loop reads CSAGRDRFPYEQYF. DNA of the CDR3: TGCAGTGCTGGCCGGGACAGGTTCCCCTACGAGCAGTACTTC. This chain links TRBV20-1 with TRBJ2-7; TRBD1 matches at 8 bases. The germline gives CDR1 DFQATT, CDR2 SNEGSKA (reference sequence). J lost 2 bases, V lost 5 bases, and 8 bases had no gene match. The CDR3 is made up of 14 amino acids.